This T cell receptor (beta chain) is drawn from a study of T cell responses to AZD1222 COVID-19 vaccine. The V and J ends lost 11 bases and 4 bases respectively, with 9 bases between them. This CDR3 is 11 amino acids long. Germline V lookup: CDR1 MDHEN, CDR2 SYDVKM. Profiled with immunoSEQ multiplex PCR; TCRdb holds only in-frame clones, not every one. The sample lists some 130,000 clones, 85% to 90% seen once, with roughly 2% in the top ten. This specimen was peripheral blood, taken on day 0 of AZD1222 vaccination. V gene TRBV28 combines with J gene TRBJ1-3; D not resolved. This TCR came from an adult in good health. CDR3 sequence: CAANRGNTIYF. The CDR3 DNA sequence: TGTGCCGCTAACCGGGGAAACACCATATATTTT.